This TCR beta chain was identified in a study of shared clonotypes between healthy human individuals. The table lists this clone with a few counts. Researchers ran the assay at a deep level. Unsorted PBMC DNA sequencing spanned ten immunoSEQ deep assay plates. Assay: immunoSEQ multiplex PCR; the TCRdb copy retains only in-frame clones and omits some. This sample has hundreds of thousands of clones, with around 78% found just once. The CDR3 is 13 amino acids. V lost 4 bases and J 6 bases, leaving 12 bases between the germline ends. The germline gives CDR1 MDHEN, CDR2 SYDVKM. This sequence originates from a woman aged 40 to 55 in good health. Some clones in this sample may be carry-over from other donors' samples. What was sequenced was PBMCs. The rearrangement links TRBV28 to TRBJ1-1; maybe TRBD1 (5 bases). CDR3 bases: TGTGCCAGCAGTTCGGCCGGGGGTCCTGAAGCTTTCTTT. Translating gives CASSSAGGPEAFF.